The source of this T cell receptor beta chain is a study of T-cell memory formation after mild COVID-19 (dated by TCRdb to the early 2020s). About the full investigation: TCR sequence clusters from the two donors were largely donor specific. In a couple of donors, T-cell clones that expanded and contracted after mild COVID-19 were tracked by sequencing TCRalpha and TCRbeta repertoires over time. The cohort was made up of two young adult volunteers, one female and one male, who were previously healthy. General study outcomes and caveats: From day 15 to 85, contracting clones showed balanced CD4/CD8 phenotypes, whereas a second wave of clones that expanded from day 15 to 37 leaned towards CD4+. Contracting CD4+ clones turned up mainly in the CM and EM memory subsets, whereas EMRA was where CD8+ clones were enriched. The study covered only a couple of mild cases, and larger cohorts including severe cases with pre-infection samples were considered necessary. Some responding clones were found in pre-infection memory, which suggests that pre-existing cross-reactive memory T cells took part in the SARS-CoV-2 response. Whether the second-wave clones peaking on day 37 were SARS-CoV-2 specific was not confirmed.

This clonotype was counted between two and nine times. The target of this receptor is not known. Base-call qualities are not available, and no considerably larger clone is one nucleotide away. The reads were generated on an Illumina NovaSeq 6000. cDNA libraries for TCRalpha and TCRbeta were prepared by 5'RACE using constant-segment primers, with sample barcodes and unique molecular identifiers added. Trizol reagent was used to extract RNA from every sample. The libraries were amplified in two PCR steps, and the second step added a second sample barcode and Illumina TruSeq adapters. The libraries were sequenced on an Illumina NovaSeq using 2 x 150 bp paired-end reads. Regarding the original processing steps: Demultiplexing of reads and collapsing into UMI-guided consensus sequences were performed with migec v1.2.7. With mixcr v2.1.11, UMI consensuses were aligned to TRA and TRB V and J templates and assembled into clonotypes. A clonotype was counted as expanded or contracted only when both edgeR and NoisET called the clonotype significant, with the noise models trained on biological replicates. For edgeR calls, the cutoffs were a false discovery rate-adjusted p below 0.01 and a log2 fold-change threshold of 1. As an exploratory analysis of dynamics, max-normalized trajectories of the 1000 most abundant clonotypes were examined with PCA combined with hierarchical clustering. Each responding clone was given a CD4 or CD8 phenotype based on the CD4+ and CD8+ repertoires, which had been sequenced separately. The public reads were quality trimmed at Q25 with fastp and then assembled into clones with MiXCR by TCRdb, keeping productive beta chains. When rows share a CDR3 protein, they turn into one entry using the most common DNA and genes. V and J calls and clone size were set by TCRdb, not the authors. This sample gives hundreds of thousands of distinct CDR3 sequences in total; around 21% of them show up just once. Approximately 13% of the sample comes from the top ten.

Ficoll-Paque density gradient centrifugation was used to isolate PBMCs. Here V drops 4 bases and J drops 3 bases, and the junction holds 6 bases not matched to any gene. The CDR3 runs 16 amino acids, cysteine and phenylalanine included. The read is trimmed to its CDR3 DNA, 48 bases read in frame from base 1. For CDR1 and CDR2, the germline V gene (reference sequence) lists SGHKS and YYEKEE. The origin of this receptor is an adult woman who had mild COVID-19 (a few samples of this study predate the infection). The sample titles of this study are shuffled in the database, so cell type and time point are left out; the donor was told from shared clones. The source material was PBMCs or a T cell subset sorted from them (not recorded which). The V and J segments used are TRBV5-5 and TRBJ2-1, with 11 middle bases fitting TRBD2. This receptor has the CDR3 CASSHGTSGLYNEQFF. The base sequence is TGTGCCAGCAGCCACGGGACTAGCGGACTCTACAATGAGCAGTTCTTC.